This T cell receptor (beta chain) emerged from a study of vaccination effects on CD4 cells after COVID-19. Germline V gene lookup returns CDR1 SGDLS and CDR2 YYNGEE. The CDR3 runs to 17 residues. The trim removed 0 bases at V and 1 base at J, leaving 6 bases unmatched. The method was immunoSEQ multiplex PCR; TCRdb's version includes in-frame clones alone and lacks a portion of them. The data show about 73,000 clones, about 70% seen once. As to this clone: As yet, its antigen is unknown.

CD4+ T cells specific for antigen were expanded with viral peptide pools by the ViraFEST assay before sequencing. Isolation of CD4+ T cells took place after more than 9 days of culture. All vaccine recipients tested negative for nucleocapsid antibodies and had never contracted SARS-CoV-2 infection. This sample comprised CD4+ T cells from PBMCs cultured with HCoV-NL63 spike peptides, obtained before COVID-19 vaccination. The V call is TRBV9, the J call TRBJ2-2; 7 bases align to TRBD1. The TCR originated in a human donor who received a COVID-19 vaccine. CDR3 sequence: CASSVATAGGNTGELFF. CDR3 sequence (DNA): TGTGCCAGCAGCGTAGCTACGGCAGGGGGGAACACCGGGGAGCTGTTTTTT.